The present T cell receptor beta chain was sequenced within a study of T cells after posttransplantation cyclophosphamide. Study outcomes and limitations: After PTCy, TRB diversity resembled that of CNI/methotrexate controls. Donor CD8+ memory clones often dominated recipient blood repertoires at later times. TRB overlap between skin or GI tissue T cells and blood was limited.

A marrow graft followed busulfan-fludarabine conditioning, with cyclophosphamide on days +3 and +4. Sequencing was performed with immunoSEQ multiplex PCR; in TCRdb, only in-frame clones are kept and a portion is missing. The repertoire has roughly 8,600 clones, around 90% of them found once; the top ten carry around 1.2%. This clone showed up just once. Its antigen is unknown. This CDR3 is 15 amino acids long. V shed 5 bases, J shed 1 base, and the junction held 6 bases outside the gene matches. The V gene's germline CDR1 is SGHRS and CDR2 YFSETQ. This sample comprised CD4+ T cells sorted from blood, obtained 1404 days after allogeneic stem cell transplant with posttransplant cyclophosphamide. J is TRBJ2-3 and V is TRBV5-1, with 8 bases that match TRBD1. This TCR derives from a female patient aged 50 to 60 who received an allogeneic stem cell transplant from a related donor, was CMV-positive, and had no GVHD. Some T cells may be the graft donor's. The CDR3, as DNA: TGCGCCAGCAGAAGGACAGGGAAAGGCACAGATACGCAGTATTTT. Encoded protein: CASRRTGKGTDTQYF.